These T cell receptor beta chains were read from a single sample in a study of T cells in Graves' hyperthyroidism and ophthalmopathy. One entry per CDR3 protein, called by TCRdb with MiXCR from the multiplex PCR reads. This sample has about 620,000 distinct CDR3 sequences, with around 15% found just once. The sample taken for sequencing was blood. These receptors all come from a woman aged 25-40 years with Graves' hyperthyroidism. The CDR3 runs from the conserved cysteine through the conserved F or W. A D gene is named only where the DNA matches it firmly. Clone size is given for some rows only: seen once, a few or many times, or a class if the clone is expanded.

abundance	v_gene	d_gene	j_gene	CDR3nt	CDR3aa
few	TRBV6-2/TRBV6-3	.	TRBJ2-3	TGTGCCAGCAGTTACTCGCCCGGGGATATAGATACGCAGTATTTT	CASSYSPGDIDTQYF
few	TRBV10-3	.	TRBJ1-3	TGTGCCATCAGTGACCGTATCCGGCGGGGGTCTGGAAACACCATATATTTT	CAISDRIRRGSGNTIYF
few	TRBV9	.	TRBJ2-3	TGTGCCAGCAGCGTAGAGCCGGGGGTCGCGGCAGATACGCAGTATTTT	CASSVEPGVAADTQYF
.	TRBV20-1	TRBD1	TRBJ1-2	TGCAGTGCTAGAGGGACAGGGGAGTTTGTTGGCTACACCTTC	CSARGTGEFVGYTF
.	TRBV29-1	TRBD2	TRBJ2-3	TGCAGCGTTGAGGGGACTAGCGGTAGCACAGATACGCGGTATTTT	CSVEGTSGSTDTRYF
.	TRBV7-8	.	TRBJ2-5	TGTGCCAGCAGTCCTACAAGGGTTGGCGAGACCCAGTACTTC	CASSPTRVGETQYF
many	TRBV24-1	TRBD2	TRBJ2-1	TGTGCCACCAGTGGTGCTAGCGGGATCGACAATGAGCAGTTCTTC	CATSGASGIDNEQFF
many	TRBV7-9	.	TRBJ2-2	TGTGCCAGCAGCTTAAGTCCGACCGTTCTGGGCACCGGGGAGCTGTTTTTT	CASSLSPTVLGTGELFF
many	TRBV6-1	.	TRBJ2-5	TGTGCCAGCTCTACAGGTCAAGAGACCCAGTACTTC	CASSTGQETQYF
once	TRBV27	TRBD2	TRBJ2-2	TGTGCCAGCAGGCCGGGACCAGCGGGAGGGGCGGGGGAGCTGTTTTTT	CASRPGPAGGAGELFF
.	TRBV7-9	TRBD2	TRBJ2-1	TGTGCCAGCAGCCCTCACGTGGGACTAGCGAATGAGCAGTTCTTC	CASSPHVGLANEQFF
many	TRBV2	TRBD1	TRBJ1-2	TGTGCCAGCAGGAGGGACAGGGACCTGCTTTATGGCTACACCTTC	CASRRDRDLLYGYTF
.	TRBV15	TRBD1	TRBJ2-1	TGTGCCACCAGCAGAGGGCTGGCAGGGGGCTTAGGAGGTGAGCAGTTCTTC	CATSRGLAGGLGGEQFF
.	TRBV28	TRBD1	TRBJ1-3	TGTGCCAGCAGAAATCAGGGGGCGTCTGGAAACACCATATATTTT	CASRNQGASGNTIYF
many	TRBV10-3	TRBD1	TRBJ1-2	TGTGCCATCAGCGGGACAGGGGGAAAGAACTATGGCTACACCTTC	CAISGTGGKNYGYTF
.	TRBV11-3	TRBD2	TRBJ2-2	TGTGCCAGCAGCTTAATAGCGGGAGTTCACGGGGAGCTGTTTTTT	CASSLIAGVHGELFF
once	TRBV28	TRBD1	TRBJ2-1	TGTGCCAGCAGTGAAGGCGGGACAGGGGCTTACAATGAGCAGTTCTTC	CASSEGGTGAYNEQFF
many	TRBV7-2	.	TRBJ1-1	TGTGCCAGCAGCTCCGACAGGCTGAACACTGAAGCTTTCTTT	CASSSDRLNTEAFF
many	TRBV6-5	TRBD2	TRBJ2-5	TGTGCCAGCAGTTACCCTTCAGGACTAGCGGGAGGAGCCGGTGAGACCCAGTACTTC	CASSYPSGLAGGAGETQYF
many	TRBV7-2	.	TRBJ2-5	TGTGCCAGCAGCTTAGACGGGTCGGCGGGAGAGACCCAGTACTTC	CASSLDGSAGETQYF
.	TRBV5-1	.	TRBJ1-2	TGCGCCAGCGCCGTATCTGAGAGCTATGGCTACACCTTC	CASAVSESYGYTF
.	TRBV25-1	.	TRBJ1-2	TGTGCCAGCAGTCCCTACAGGGAGGGTGGTGGCTACACCTTC	CASSPYREGGGYTF
.	TRBV3-1	.	TRBJ2-7	TGTGCCAGCAGCGCCCGAGTGCGGGGTGGGGGAGACGAGCAGTACTTC	CASSARVRGGGDEQYF
many	TRBV6-6	.	TRBJ2-2	TGTGCCAGCAGTTACTTAGACAGCACCGGGGAGCTGTTTTTT	CASSYLDSTGELFF
few	TRBV20-1	.	TRBJ1-4	TGCAGTGCTAGTGACCTGGTGGTGGGAGGAGAAAAACTGTTTTTT	CSASDLVVGGEKLFF
few	TRBV15	.	TRBJ2-3	TGTGCCACCAGCAGAGACCCAGACCCCGCAGATACGCAGTATTTT	CATSRDPDPADTQYF
many	TRBV27	.	TRBJ1-1	TGTGCCAGCAGCACAATCGGGCTTAACACTGAAGCTTTCTTT	CASSTIGLNTEAFF
many	TRBV6-1	.	TRBJ2-7	TGTGCCAGCAGTTTATCCAGCACGCTCGAATACGAGCAGTACTTC	CASSLSSTLEYEQYF
many	TRBV20-1	TRBD1	TRBJ2-7	TGCAGTGCTAGGGGGGACAGTACCTACGAGCAGTACTTC	CSARGDSTYEQYF
few	TRBV7-9	TRBD2	TRBJ2-3	TGTGCCAGCGATAGCGGGCTAACAGATACGCAGTATTTT	CASDSGLTDTQYF
many	TRBV29-1	.	TRBJ1-2	TGCAGCGTACGGACGGGGGAAGGTGGCTACACCTTC	CSVRTGEGGYTF
many	TRBV12-3/TRBV12-4	.	TRBJ1-1	TGTGCCAGCAGACCTTTGACGGATGAAGCTTTCTTT	CASRPLTDEAFF
.	TRBV19	.	TRBJ1-5	TGTGCCAGTACCCGAGGAGGTTCCGTCAATCAGCCCCAGCATTTT	CASTRGGSVNQPQHF